These 5 T cell receptor beta chains originate from one sample sequenced in a study of CD8+ T cells in alopecia areata. As the sequencing template, cDNA was produced by extracting RNA and reverse transcribing it. Sequencing used immunoSEQ multiplex PCR; TCRdb keeps in-frame clones, though not all of them. The table records about 190,000 clones, more than 55% of them present only once. As for treatment: oral pan-JAK inhibitor, 5-10 mg twice daily. This specimen consisted of CD4+ T cells sorted from blood, obtained at week 4, from a patient treated with tofacitinib. These receptors came from a human donor with alopecia areata.

The rearrangement joins TRBV5-1 to TRBJ2-7, with 10 bases identical to TRBD1. Germline trimming cut 5 bases from V and 3 bases from J; bases unmatched to any gene: 8. This CDR3 has 15 amino acids. CDR1 and CDR2 from the germline V gene are SGHRS and YFSETQ. CDR3 DNA sequence: TGCGCCAGCAGAGAAGGGAGGACAGGGGGCTACGAGCAGTACTTC. Translating it yields CASREGRTGGYEQYF.

The table lists this clone with a count of one. The genes are TRBV30 and TRBJ1-3, with D maybe TRBD1 (6 bases). Trimming stripped 0 bases from V and 0 bases from J, with 12 bases between. Germline V gene lookup returns CDR1 GTSNPN and CDR2 SVGIG (reference sequence). The CDR3 covers 16 residues. Written as DNA, the CDR3 is TGTGCCTGGAGTGTACTGGGGGCCAACTCTGGAAACACCATATATTTT. The encoded protein is CAWSVLGANSGNTIYF.

The J gene is TRBJ1-2, the V gene TRBV7-2; D is unresolved. The CDR3 runs 11 residues. The germline V and J ends were trimmed by 4 bases and 5 bases, with 5 bases remaining between them. CDR1 SGHTA and CDR2 FQGNSA come from the germline V gene. CDR3 nucleotides: TGTGCCAGCAGCTCCGGTTATGGCTACACCTTC. Protein sequence: CASSSGYGYTF. Full variable domain (remainder filled in from reference TRBV7-2 and TRBJ1-2): GAGVSQSPSNKVTEKGKDVELRCDPISGHTALYWYRQSLGQGLEFLIYFQGNSAPDKSGLPSDRFSAERTGGSVSTLTIQRTQQEDSAVYLCASSSGYGYTFGSGTRLTVV.

This sequence joins TRBV6-1 and TRBJ2-7, with D perhaps matching TRBD2 (6 bases). CDR3 length equals 11 residues. Deletions cut 6 bases from V and 6 bases from J, with 9 bases between. Germline V gene sequence: CDR1 MNHNS, CDR2 SASEGT. DNA of the CDR3: TGTGCCAGCAGAGGAGGGCGCGAGCAGTACTTC. It codes for CASRGGREQYF.

The CDR3 loop is CASRVTGVRETQYF. In DNA form, the CDR3 reads TGTGCCAGCAGAGTAACAGGGGTCCGAGAGACCCAGTACTTC. This rearrangement joins TRBV2 to TRBJ2-5; 7 bases are a match to TRBD1. Per germline, CDR1 SNHLY and CDR2 FYNNEI. CDR3 length equals 14 residues. J gave up 4 bases and V 6 bases, and 8 bases lay outside the gene matches.